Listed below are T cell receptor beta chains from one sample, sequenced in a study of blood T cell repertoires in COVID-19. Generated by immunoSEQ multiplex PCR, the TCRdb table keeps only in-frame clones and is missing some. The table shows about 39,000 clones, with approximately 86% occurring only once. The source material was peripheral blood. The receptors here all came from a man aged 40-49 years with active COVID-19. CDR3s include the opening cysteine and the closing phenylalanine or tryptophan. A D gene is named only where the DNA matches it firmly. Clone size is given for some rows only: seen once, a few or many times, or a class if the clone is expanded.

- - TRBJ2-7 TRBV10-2 CASSERSQYYEQYF TGCGCCAGCAGTGAGCGGAGCCAGTACTACGAGCAGTACTTC
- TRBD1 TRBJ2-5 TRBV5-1 CASRFPGQGETQYF TGCGCCAGCAGGTTTCCGGGACAGGGAGAGACCCAGTACTTC
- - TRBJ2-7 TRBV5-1 CASSPSVLTYEQYF TGCGCCAGCAGCCCGTCGGTACTTACCTACGAGCAGTACTTC
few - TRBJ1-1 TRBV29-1 CSVRNQGNTEAFF TGCAGCGTACGCAATCAGGGGAACACTGAAGCTTTCTTT
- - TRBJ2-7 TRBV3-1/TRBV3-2 CASSLTGNSYEQYF TGTGCCAGCAGCCTTACAGGTAACTCCTACGAGCAGTACTTC
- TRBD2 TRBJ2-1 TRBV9 CASSVGAGASYNEQFF TGTGCCAGCAGCGTAGGTGCGGGAGCATCCTACAATGAGCAGTTCTTC
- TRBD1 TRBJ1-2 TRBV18 CASSPGQGNYGYTF TGTGCCAGCTCTCCGGGACAGGGGAACTATGGCTACACCTTC
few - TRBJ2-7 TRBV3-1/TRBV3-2 CASRDNYEQYF TGTGCCAGCAGGGACAATTACGAGCAGTACTTC
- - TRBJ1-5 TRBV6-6 CASRGAVTGPQHF TGTGCCAGCAGGGGGGCGGTTACCGGGCCCCAGCATTTT
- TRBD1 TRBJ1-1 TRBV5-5 CASSYEGQGDANTEAFF TGTGCCAGCAGCTACGAGGGACAGGGGGACGCGAACACTGAAGCTTTCTTT
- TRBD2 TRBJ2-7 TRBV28 CATTRWREGRYEQYF TGTGCCACCACCCGTTGGCGGGAGGGCCGGTACGAGCAGTACTTC
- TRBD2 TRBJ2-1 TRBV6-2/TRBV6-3 CASSGLAGRTYNEQFF TGTGCCAGCAGTGGACTAGCGGGAAGAACCTACAATGAGCAGTTCTTC
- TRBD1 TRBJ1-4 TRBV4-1 CASSPGDRKNEKLFF TGCGCCAGCAGCCCTGGGGACAGGAAGAATGAAAAACTGTTTTTT
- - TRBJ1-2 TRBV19 CASYAADETYYGYTF TGTGCCTCTTATGCGGCAGATGAGACCTACTATGGCTACACCTTC
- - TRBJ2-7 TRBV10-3 CATLKGGGDEQYF TGTGCCACACTCAAAGGGGGGGGCGACGAGCAGTACTTC
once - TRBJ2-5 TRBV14 CASSQDWRRPQETQYF TGTGCCAGCAGCCAAGATTGGCGGCGGCCTCAAGAGACCCAGTACTTC
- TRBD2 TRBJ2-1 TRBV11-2 CASSLGLAGSNEQFF TGTGCCAGCAGCCTCGGACTAGCGGGATCCAATGAGCAGTTCTTC
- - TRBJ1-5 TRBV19 CASSRPPGGYSNQPQHF TGTGCCAGTAGTAGGCCGCCGGGAGGGTATAGCAATCAGCCCCAGCATTTT
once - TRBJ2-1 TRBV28 CASSLGTRDEQFF TGTGCCAGCAGTTTAGGGACTCGCGATGAGCAGTTCTTC
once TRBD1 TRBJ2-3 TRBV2 CASGTGWADTQYF TGTGCCAGCGGGACAGGCTGGGCAGATACGCAGTATTTT
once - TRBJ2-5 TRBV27 CASSLMGRQGTQYF TGTGCCAGCAGTCTTATGGGCAGGCAAGGGACCCAGTACTTC
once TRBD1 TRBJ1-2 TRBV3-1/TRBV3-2 CASSQGDRAYGYTF TGTGCCAGCAGCCAAGGAGACAGGGCCTACGGCTACACCTTC
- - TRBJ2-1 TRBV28 CASSSPSGSSYNEQFF TGTGCCAGCAGTTCCCCTTCGGGGAGCTCCTACAATGAGCAGTTCTTC
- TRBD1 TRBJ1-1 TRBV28 CASSLLTGTNTEAFF TGTGCCAGCAGTCTCCTGACAGGGACGAACACTGAAGCTTTCTTT
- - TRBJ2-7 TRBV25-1 CASSDSGFGDYEQYF TGTGCCAGCAGTGATTCTGGATTCGGGGATTACGAGCAGTACTTC
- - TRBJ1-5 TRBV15 CATSRVTLGVSQPQHF TGTGCCACCAGCAGAGTAACCCTGGGTGTTAGCCAGCCCCAGCATTTT